Listed here are 32 T cell receptor beta chains from one sample, sequenced in a study of T cell responses to AZD1222 COVID-19 vaccine. Measured with immunoSEQ multiplex PCR; TCRdb has only the in-frame clones, and not every one. The table shows about 160,000 clones, with almost 90% occurring only once. Sequencing used peripheral blood, obtained on day 0 of AZD1222 vaccination. The receptors shown here come from an adult in good health.

This chain uses TRBV7-2 with TRBJ2-7; the D is unclear. V was cut by 4 bases and J by 0 bases, with 13 bases left in between. CDR1 SGHTA and CDR2 FQGNSA come from the germline V gene. The CDR3 runs 15 residues. The CDR3 bases are TGTGCCAGCAGCTCGTCGACCTGGAGCTCCTACGAGCAGTACTTC. It yields the protein CASSSSTWSSYEQYF.

The chain combines TRBV30 with TRBJ2-1, with 10 nucleotides matching TRBD1. This CDR3 has 15 residues. CDR1 and CDR2 from the germline V gene are GTSNPN and SVGIG (reference sequence). Losses at the gene ends were 0 bases for V and 3 bases for J; bases not matched to a gene: 2. The chain's CDR3 is CAWSVGTGDYNEQFF. The CDR3 bases are TGTGCCTGGAGTGTCGGGACAGGGGACTACAATGAGCAGTTCTTC.

The chain couples TRBV28 to TRBJ1-4; TRBD1 might be the D (6 bases). With 5 bases removed from V and 3 bases from J, the gap between germline ends came to 10 bases. CDR1 MDHEN and CDR2 SYDVKM come from the germline V gene. This CDR3 comprises 14 residues. CDR3 residues: CASSQGRANEKLFF. DNA of the CDR3: TGTGCCAGCAGTCAGGGGCGGGCTAATGAAAAACTGTTTTTT.

The chain recombines TRBV5-8 with TRBJ1-3; D perhaps matches TRBD1 (5 bases). Germline V lookup: CDR1 SGHTS, CDR2 YDEGEE. CDR3 length: 16 amino acids. V dropped 4 bases and J dropped 0 bases, with 14 bases sitting between them. The CDR3 DNA reads TGTGCCAGCAGCACCGGGACGAAGCTCTCTGGAAACACCATATATTTT. It encodes CASSTGTKLSGNTIYF.

This rearrangement joins TRBV7-2 to TRBJ1-5; weak D call: TRBD1 (5 bases). Germline CDR1 SGHTA, CDR2 FQGNSA. The length of the CDR3 is 16 residues. Trimming cost V 4 bases and J 5 bases, with 18 bases left between them. The CDR3 protein is CASSSSLGVGDQPQHF. The CDR3 nucleotides are TGTGCCAGCAGCTCCTCGTTGGGGGTGGGCGATCAGCCCCAGCATTTT. The whole variable domain, remainder taken from reference TRBV7-2 and TRBJ1-5, is GAGVSQSPSNKVTEKGKDVELRCDPISGHTALYWYRQSLGQGLEFLIYFQGNSAPDKSGLPSDRFSAERTGGSVSTLTIQRTQQEDSAVYLCASSSSLGVGDQPQHFGDGTRLSIL.

The chain has TRBV19 and TRBJ1-1, with 7 bases lining up with TRBD1. The CDR3 spans 13 residues. Germline CDR1 and CDR2: LNHDA and SQIVND (reference sequence). The ends lost 7 bases at V and 4 bases at J; junction bases unmatched: 6. CDR3 DNA sequence: TGTGCCAGTACCCTCAGGGGGACCACTGAAGCTTTCTTT. It codes for CASTLRGTTEAFF.

This sequence joins TRBV5-5 and TRBJ1-1; 9 bases match TRBD1. The germline gives CDR1 SGHKS, CDR2 YYEKEE (reference sequence). Trimming cost V 4 bases and J 2 bases; bases outside gene matches: 3. There are 14 residues in the CDR3. Here the CDR3 DNA reads TGTGCCAGCAGCATGGGACAGGGAAACACTGAAGCTTTCTTT. It is translated as CASSMGQGNTEAFF. Variable domain in full (rest from reference TRBV5-5 and TRBJ1-1): DAGVTQSPTHLIKTRGQQVTLRCSPISGHKSVSWYQQVLGQGPQFIFQYYEKEERGRGNFPDRFSARQFPNYSSELNVNALLLGDSALYLCASSMGQGNTEAFFGQGTRLTVV.

The chain joins TRBV7-8 to TRBJ2-2, with 7 positions matching TRBD2. CDR3 length equals 16 residues. CDR1 and CDR2 (germline): SGHVS, FQNEAQ. The V segment lost 0 bases and the J segment 3 bases; nucleotides outside the gene matches: 4. The CDR3 region is CASSLASGSYTGELFF. As DNA, the CDR3 is TGTGCCAGCAGCTTAGCTAGCGGGTCCTACACCGGGGAGCTGTTTTTT.

CDR3 DNA sequence: TGCGCCAGCAGCCAAGTGACAGCCAGCGTCCAGTACTTC. Translation gives CASSQVTASVQYF. The chain couples TRBV4-3 to TRBJ2-5; TRBD1 might be the D (5 bases). The CDR3 is made up of 13 amino acids. Germline loops: CDR1 LGHNA, CDR2 YSLEER. Deletions cut 1 base from V and 10 bases from J, with 13 bases between.

The rearrangement links TRBV24-1 to TRBJ1-1; no firm D call. Trimming took 7 bases from V and 9 from J, leaving 11 bases between them. CDR1 and CDR2 from the germline V gene are KGHDR and SFDVKD. CDR3 length equals 11 residues. The CDR3, as DNA: TGTGCCACCAGCGAAGGGAGGCAAGCTTTCTTT. The encoded protein is CATSEGRQAFF.

This chain links TRBV7-2 with TRBJ2-1, with TRBD2 as a possible D gene (5 bases). The CDR3 has 14 residues. Germline CDR1 is SGHTA and CDR2 is FQGNSA. Trimming removed 0 bases from V and 5 bases from J, with 8 bases in between. The CDR3 loop is CASSLARTDNEQFF. CDR3 DNA: TGTGCCAGCAGCTTAGCGCGGACTGACAATGAGCAGTTCTTC.

The chain carries TRBV27 and TRBJ1-2; the D gene is possibly TRBD1 (6 bases). CDR3 size: 13 residues. With 5 bases removed from V and 2 bases from J, the gap between germline ends came to 9 bases. Germline CDR1 MNHEY, CDR2 SMNVEV (reference sequence). CDR3 residues: CASSPQGNYGYTF. CDR3 sequence (DNA): TGTGCCAGCAGTCCGCAGGGGAACTATGGCTACACCTTC.

The J gene is TRBJ2-3, the V gene TRBV12-3 or TRBV12-4; D remains ambiguous. Trimming removed 5 bases at V and 8 bases at J, with 8 bases between. The CDR3 is made up of 11 amino acids. The CDR3 bases are TGTGCCAGCAGTCTTAGGAGTACGCAGTATTTT. This sequence encodes CASSLRSTQYF.

The rearrangement links TRBV9 to TRBJ2-1; D possibly uses TRBD1 or TRBD2 (5 bases each). The V gene lost 2 bases and the J gene lost 0 bases, with 15 bases spanning the gap. The CDR3 spans 17 residues. Germline-derived CDR1 and CDR2 are SGDLS and YYNGEE. CDR3 residues: CASSVDSGTFSYNEQFF. The CDR3 nucleotides are TGTGCCAGCAGCGTGGATTCCGGGACCTTCTCCTACAATGAGCAGTTCTTC.

V and J are TRBV5-4 and TRBJ1-1; no definite D call. This CDR3 spans 13 amino acids. From germline, CDR1 is SGHNT and CDR2 YYREEE (reference sequence). Trimming stripped 5 bases from V and 5 bases from J, with 13 bases between. In nucleotides, the CDR3 is TGTGCCAGCAGTCACGACGCCGCTACTGAAGCTTTCTTT. Translation: CASSHDAATEAFF.

The rearrangement uses TRBV21-1 and TRBJ1-1. TRBV21-1 is marked as a pseudogene. This CDR3 is built from 15 residues. This CDR3 is CASSKAPKARGEAFF. CDR3 bases: TGTGCCAGCAGCAAAGCCCCAAAAGCCCGGGGTGAAGCTTTCTTT.

This rearrangement joins TRBV28 to TRBJ1-1; 7 positions agree with TRBD1. In germline, CDR1 is MDHEN, CDR2 SYDVKM. J gave up 5 bases and V 6 bases, and 6 bases lay outside the gene matches. This CDR3 spans 13 amino acids. This chain's CDR3 is CASRGRGPTEAFF. The CDR3 nucleotides are TGTGCCAGCAGGGGGAGGGGGCCAACTGAAGCTTTCTTT.

The gene calls are TRBV5-6 and TRBJ2-5; D may correspond to TRBD1 or TRBD2 (5 bases each). The V gene's germline CDR1 is SGHDT and CDR2 YYEEEE. The CDR3 is 14 amino acids. The ends were cut back, 0 bases at V and 5 bases at J, with 11 bases in the middle. The CDR3 bases are TGTGCCAGCAGCTTGGTGGCAGGGACGGAGACCCAGTACTTC. Translation: CASSLVAGTETQYF.

The rearrangement joins TRBV6-5 to TRBJ2-5; D perhaps matches TRBD2 (6 bases). V was pared by 8 bases and J by 4 bases, with 17 bases between. CDR1 is MNHEY, CDR2 SVGAGI, per germline. This CDR3 spans 14 amino acids. As DNA, the CDR3 is TGTGCCAGCTCTGGCGGGGCGGCGAGAGAGACCCAGTACTTC. Its protein is CASSGGAARETQYF.

The table lists this clone with a count of one. V and J are TRBV20-1 and TRBJ2-1; 10 nucleotides line up with TRBD2. With V trimmed by 3 bases and J by 4 bases, 3 bases remained unmatched. The CDR3 consists of 14 residues. The germline V gene encodes CDR1 DFQATT and CDR2 SNEGSKA (reference sequence). CDR3 amino acids: CSASATSGYNEQFF. CDR3 DNA: TGCAGTGCTAGTGCGACTAGCGGGTACAATGAGCAGTTCTTC.

This chain uses TRBV24-1 with TRBJ1-4; D is unclear. Germline CDR1 and CDR2: KGHDR and SFDVKD. V was pared by 2 bases and J by 8 bases, with 14 bases between. The CDR3 consists of 15 residues. The CDR3 DNA is TGTGCCACCAGTGATTCGGCCTCCCCCCTCGAAAAACTGTTTTTT. Protein: CATSDSASPLEKLFF.

J is TRBJ1-4 and V is TRBV27; D unclear. The V gene lost 1 base and the J gene lost 0 bases, with 3 bases spanning the gap. Germline CDR1 MNHEY, CDR2 SMNVEV (reference sequence). The CDR3 length is 14 residues. This CDR3 is CASSLLATNEKLFF. CDR3 DNA sequence: TGTGCCAGCAGTTTATTGGCAACTAATGAAAAACTGTTTTTT. Looking up the rest from reference TRBV27 and TRBJ1-4 gives the full variable domain: EAQVTQNPRYLITVTGKKLTVTCSQNMNHEYMSWYRQDPGLGLRQIYYSMNVEVTDKGDVPEGYKVSRKEKRNFPLILESPSPNQTSLYFCASSLLATNEKLFFGSGTQLSVL.

The chain uses TRBV19 and TRBJ2-7; 9 bases align to TRBD2. Looked up from germline, CDR1 is LNHDA and CDR2 is SQIVND (reference sequence). The CDR3 extends over 15 amino acids. The J segment lost 2 bases and the V segment lost 3 bases, leaving 5 bases of the junction unmatched. The CDR3 region is CASSIRSSGAYEQYF. The CDR3 bases are TGTGCCAGTAGTATTAGATCTAGCGGGGCCTACGAGCAGTACTTC.

This chain joins TRBV6-5 and TRBJ1-5; D remains unclear. V lost 0 bases and J 3 bases, leaving 9 bases between the germline ends. This CDR3 is built from 15 residues. CDR1 is MNHEY and CDR2 is SVGAGI in the germline V gene. This chain's CDR3 is CASSYSVQSNQPQHF. The CDR3 DNA reads as TGTGCCAGCAGTTACTCTGTCCAGTCCAATCAGCCCCAGCATTTT.

This clone was seen just once. The V and J genes are TRBV28 and TRBJ1-1; 7 nucleotides align to TRBD1. J was trimmed by 0 bases and V by 6 bases; bases with no gene match: 4. From germline, CDR1 is MDHEN and CDR2 SYDVKM. The CDR3 consists of 14 residues. The chain's CDR3 is CASRPGGMNTEAFF. For the CDR3, the DNA is TGTGCCAGCAGACCAGGGGGGATGAACACTGAAGCTTTCTTT.

The chain joins TRBV11-2 to TRBJ2-7; 8 nucleotides align to TRBD1. Germline loops: CDR1 SGHAT, CDR2 FQNNGV. There are 16 residues in the CDR3. The V gene end was trimmed by 5 bases and the J gene end by 1 base; junction bases not matched to a gene: 10. CDR3 region: CASSPRGTGRSYEQYF. CDR3 DNA: TGTGCCAGCAGCCCCCGTGGGACAGGAAGGTCCTACGAGCAGTACTTC.

The V call is TRBV6-5, the J call TRBJ1-6, with no clear D. Germline CDR1 MNHEY, CDR2 SVGAGI. This CDR3 is built from 13 residues. The V and J ends lost 7 bases and 8 bases respectively, with 12 bases between them. CDR3 DNA: TGTGCCAGCACCCCCGGAGTTGATTCACCCCTCCACTTT. Amino acids: CASTPGVDSPLHF.

This chain connects TRBV7-2 to TRBJ2-7, with no clear D. V lost 4 bases and J 6 bases, leaving 16 bases between the germline ends. The V gene's germline CDR1 is SGHTA and CDR2 FQGNSA. This CDR3 is built from 14 residues. The chain's CDR3 is CASSSRERASEQYF. The CDR3 DNA reads as TGTGCCAGCAGCTCCCGAGAAAGGGCGAGCGAGCAGTACTTC.

This chain connects TRBV4-1 to TRBJ2-5; 10 bases are a match to TRBD1. The CDR3 spans 16 residues. CDR1 and CDR2 from the germline V gene are MGHRA and YSYEKL. With 2 bases clipped from V and 4 bases from J, the junction kept 7 bases outside the gene matches. This CDR3 is CASSQYTGTGVETQYF. CDR3 DNA: TGCGCCAGCAGCCAATACACCGGGACAGGGGTAGAGACCCAGTACTTC.

The gene calls are TRBV4-1 and TRBJ1-2; D is undetermined. Trimming took off 0 bases at V and 4 bases at J, with 3 bases between the two ends. The CDR3 is made up of 12 amino acids. Germline values: CDR1 MGHRA, CDR2 YSYEKL. CDR3 sequence reads: CASSQDLYGYTF. CDR3 coding DNA: TGCGCCAGCAGCCAAGATCTCTATGGCTACACCTTC.

The chain recombines TRBV7-2 with TRBJ2-3, with D unresolved. CDR3 length: 13 amino acids. Germline-derived CDR1 and CDR2 are SGHTA and FQGNSA. Trimming left V 0 bases short and J 5 bases short, with 6 bases between. The DNA for the CDR3 is TGTGCCAGCAGCTTAGCTAGAGAAGATACGCAGTATTTT. Its protein product is CASSLAREDTQYF.

The chain employs TRBV27 and TRBJ2-7, with a weak D call TRBD2 (6 bases). V gave up 2 bases and J gave up 2 bases, with 19 bases separating them. The CDR3 covers 17 residues. CDR1 MNHEY and CDR2 SMNVEV come from the germline V gene (reference sequence). The CDR3 DNA reads TGTGCCAGCAGTTTAACCGCCCGGGAGACGGTACCCTACGAGCAGTACTTC. It specifies CASSLTARETVPYEQYF.